Listed here are 28 T cell receptor beta chains from one sample, sequenced in a study of monozygotic twins with inflammatory bowel disease. TCRdb reprocessed the 5' RACE reads and reports one entry per CDR3 protein, with no DNA. This table holds more than 85,000 distinct CDR3 sequences. Sequencing input: blood. Receptors originate from a human donor with ulcerative colitis or Crohn's disease, or a healthy co-twin of an affected twin (not recorded which).

This chain uses TRBV7-8 with TRBJ2-1. The CDR3 has 14 amino acids. The germline V gene encodes CDR1 SGHVS and CDR2 FQNEAQ. The CDR3 here is CASSLARAGDLQFF.

This chain links TRBV4-2 with TRBJ2-7. Germline V gene lookup returns CDR1 LGHNA and CDR2 YNFKEQ. The CDR3 consists of 16 residues. Here the CDR3 reads CASSQEAQRGSYEQYF.

The chain employs TRBV9 and TRBJ2-3; TCRdb lists TRBD2, though no DNA is available to test this call. CDR3 size: 17 residues. Per germline, CDR1 SGDLS and CDR2 YYNGEE. The CDR3 sequence: CASSVTGLAGGLDTQYF.

This rearrangement joins TRBV18 to TRBJ2-1; TCRdb indicates TRBD1, and absent DNA this call remains unverified. CDR3 length equals 16 residues. The germline CDR1 and CDR2 sequences are KGHSH and LQKENI. The chain's CDR3 is CASSSGTGNSYNEQFF.

V is TRBV20-1 and J is TRBJ2-7; there is no DNA to check the TCRdb D call of TRBD2. In germline, CDR1 is DFQATT, CDR2 SNEGSKA (reference sequence). This CDR3 is built from 13 residues. CDR3 sequence reads: CSASGDFSYEQYF.

The rearrangement links TRBV5-6 to TRBJ1-1. The CDR3 contains 13 residues. Germline CDR1 is SGHDT and CDR2 is YYEEEE. The CDR3 is CASSLMRTTEAFF.

V gene TRBV5-1 combines with J gene TRBJ2-3; the TCRdb D gene call, TRBD1, has no DNA to confirm it. The germline CDR1 and CDR2 sequences are SGHRS and YFSETQ. This CDR3 has 15 residues. The chain's CDR3 is CASSLTRGGGDTQYF.

The chain is built from TRBV7-7 and TRBJ2-5; TCRdb names TRBD1, which stays unverified in the absence of DNA. Germline V CDR1 and CDR2: SSHAT, FNYEAQ (reference sequence). CDR3 size: 13 residues. Here the CDR3 reads CASSFRAGETQYF.

This sequence joins TRBV19 and TRBJ2-3; no DNA is available, so the TRBD1 call from TCRdb remains unchecked. Germline CDR1 reads LNHDA; CDR2 reads SQIVND (reference sequence). The CDR3 length is 14 residues. CDR3 protein: CATNLGGFTDTQYF.

The rearrangement uses TRBV29-1 and TRBJ1-4. The CDR3 consists of 11 residues. The germline gives CDR1 SQVTM, CDR2 ANQGSEA. CDR3 loop: CSVEDTEKLFF.

V gene TRBV29-1 combines with J gene TRBJ2-3. CDR3 length: 15 amino acids. From germline, CDR1 is SQVTM and CDR2 ANQGSEA. The CDR3 region is CSVVPAASSTDTQYF.

This chain links TRBV20-1 with TRBJ2-1; TCRdb picks TRBD1, but there is no DNA to check that call. CDR3 length: 13 amino acids. Germline CDR1 is DFQATT and CDR2 is SNEGSKA (reference sequence). The CDR3 region is CSARRGFWNEQFF.

The chain has TRBV29-1 and TRBJ2-3; TCRdb selects TRBD2, and the lack of DNA leaves this call unchecked. Germline CDR1 SQVTM, CDR2 ANQGSEA. The CDR3 runs 15 residues. The chain's CDR3 is CSVRLAGTSTDTQYF.

The chain employs TRBV28 and TRBJ1-4; the TCRdb D gene call, TRBD1, has no DNA to confirm it. CDR3 size: 16 residues. Per germline, CDR1 MDHEN and CDR2 SYDVKM. This CDR3 reads CASSLTGTGGNEKLLF.

This sequence joins TRBV5-5 and TRBJ1-2; TCRdb's D call, TRBD1, is unchecked because there is no DNA. The CDR3 runs to 18 residues. Germline values: CDR1 SGHKS, CDR2 YYEKEE (reference sequence). The CDR3 sequence is CASSLTVSRDTAYYGYTF.

CDR3 in amino acids: CATELHNEQFF. The chain joins TRBV2 to TRBJ2-1. Germline V gives CDR1 SNHLY, CDR2 FYNNEI. This CDR3 spans 11 amino acids.

This chain joins TRBV7-2 and TRBJ2-5. Looked up from germline, CDR1 is SGHTA and CDR2 is FQGNSA. The length of the CDR3 is 14 residues. CDR3 residues: CASSLSQTQETQYF. The full variable domain, its missing parts supplied by reference TRBV7-2 and TRBJ2-5, is GAGVSQSPSNKVTEKGKDVELRCDPISGHTALYWYRQSLGQGLEFLIYFQGNSAPDKSGLPSDRFSAERTGGSVSTLTIQRTQQEDSAVYLCASSLSQTQETQYFGPGTRLLVL.

V and J are TRBV6-5 and TRBJ2-3. CDR3 length equals 16 residues. Germline CDR1 is MNHEY and CDR2 is SVGAGI. The CDR3 sequence is CASSFHRTLGTDTQYF.

The CDR3 protein is CASSYSRGIQETQYF. V is TRBV5-1 and J is TRBJ2-5; there is no DNA to check the TCRdb D call of TRBD2. CDR3 length: 15 residues. The V gene's germline CDR1 is SGHRS and CDR2 YFSETQ.

The rearrangement joins TRBV28 to TRBJ2-1. There are 12 residues in the CDR3. Germline loops: CDR1 MDHEN, CDR2 SYDVKM. The CDR3 protein is CASSLKYNEQFF.

The rearrangement links TRBV20-1 to TRBJ1-2. The CDR3 covers 12 residues. Germline V gives CDR1 DFQATT, CDR2 SNEGSKA (reference sequence). CDR3 sequence reads: CSARRGGYGYTF.

The chain recombines TRBV14 with TRBJ2-1. The germline V gene has CDR1 SGHDN and CDR2 FVKESK. This CDR3 has 15 residues. The CDR3 is CASSRWVGNYNEQFF.

The rearrangement joins TRBV14 to TRBJ2-1; TCRdb selects TRBD2, and the lack of DNA leaves this call unchecked. This CDR3 contains 17 residues. Germline CDR1 and CDR2: SGHDN and FVKESK. The CDR3 sequence is CASSQDQGLVHYNEQFF.

The chain couples TRBV3-1 to TRBJ2-1; TCRdb picks TRBD2, but there is no DNA to check that call. Germline V gene lookup returns CDR1 LGHDT and CDR2 YNNKEL (reference sequence). The CDR3 covers 16 residues. The CDR3 region is CASSQVPTSGGDEQFF.

The chain combines TRBV7-3 with TRBJ2-7; lacking DNA, the TRBD2 call made by TCRdb goes unchecked. This CDR3 is 16 amino acids long. Germline V gene sequence: CDR1 SGHTA, CDR2 FQGTGA. The CDR3 loop is CASSLSGGSGRGEQYF.

The CDR3 here is CSAQRDRVTEAFF. The J gene is TRBJ1-1, the V gene TRBV20-1; TCRdb's D call of TRBD1 is untestable without DNA. Germline V gene lookup returns CDR1 DFQATT and CDR2 SNEGSKA (reference sequence). The CDR3 has 13 amino acids.

V is TRBV7-2 and J is TRBJ2-5; TCRdb reports TRBD2, a call that lacks DNA to check it against. CDR3 length: 14 amino acids. Germline V gives CDR1 SGHTA, CDR2 FQGNSA. CDR3 loop: CASSFGRAPETQYF.

V gene TRBV12-3 or TRBV12-4 combines with J gene TRBJ1-5. This CDR3 region has 12 residues. The CDR3 is CASSLIQQPQHF.